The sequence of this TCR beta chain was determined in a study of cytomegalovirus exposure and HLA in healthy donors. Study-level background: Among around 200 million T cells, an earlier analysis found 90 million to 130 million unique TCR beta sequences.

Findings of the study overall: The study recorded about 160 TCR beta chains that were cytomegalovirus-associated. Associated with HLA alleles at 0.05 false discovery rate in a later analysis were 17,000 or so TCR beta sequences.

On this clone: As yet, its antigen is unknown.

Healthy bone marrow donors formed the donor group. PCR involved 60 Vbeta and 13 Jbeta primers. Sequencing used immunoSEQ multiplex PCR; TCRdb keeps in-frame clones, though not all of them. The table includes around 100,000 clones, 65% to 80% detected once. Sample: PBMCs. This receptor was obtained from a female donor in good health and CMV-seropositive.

The CDR3 here is CASSLVEGSLGYEQYF. The CDR3 coding sequence is TGTGCCAGCAGCTTAGTGGAGGGCAGTCTTGGCTACGAGCAGTACTTC. This chain connects TRBV5-6 to TRBJ2-7; D possibly corresponds to TRBD2 (6 bases). Germline CDR1 SGHDT, CDR2 YYEEEE. The CDR3 is made up of 16 amino acids. Trimming removed 2 bases at V and 3 bases at J, with 18 bases between. Drawing the rest from reference TRBV5-6 and TRBJ2-7, the complete variable domain is DAGVTQSPTHLIKTRGQQVTLRCSPKSGHDTVSWYQQALGQGPQFIFQYYEEEERQRGNFPDRFSGHQFPNYSSELNVNALLLGDSALYLCASSLVEGSLGYEQYFGPGTRLTVT.